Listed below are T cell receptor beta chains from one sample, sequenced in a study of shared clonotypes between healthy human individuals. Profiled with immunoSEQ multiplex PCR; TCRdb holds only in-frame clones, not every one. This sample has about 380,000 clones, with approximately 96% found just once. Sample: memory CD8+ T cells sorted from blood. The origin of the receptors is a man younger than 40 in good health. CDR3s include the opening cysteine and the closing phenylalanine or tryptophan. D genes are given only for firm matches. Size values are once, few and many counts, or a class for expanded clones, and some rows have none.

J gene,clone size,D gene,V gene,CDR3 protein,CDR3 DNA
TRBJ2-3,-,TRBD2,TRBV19,CASSIEIAGWGSTDTQYF,TGTGCCAGTAGTATCGAAATAGCGGGATGGGGTAGCACAGATACGCAGTATTTT
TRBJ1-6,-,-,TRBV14,CASSQVREIYSPLHF,TGTGCCAGCAGCCAAGTCCGGGAAATATATTCACCCCTCCACTTT
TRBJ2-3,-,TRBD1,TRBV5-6,CASSLGGDTDTQYF,TGTGCCAGCAGCTTAGGGGGCGACACAGATACGCAGTATTTT
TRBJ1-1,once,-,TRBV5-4,CASKTDKNTEAFF,TGTGCCAGCAAGACGGACAAGAACACTGAAGCTTTCTTT
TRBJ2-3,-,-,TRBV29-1,CSVEGSRRPTSTDTQYF,TGCAGCGTTGAAGGGTCTAGGCGCCCCACTAGCACAGATACGCAGTATTTT
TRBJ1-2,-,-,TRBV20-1,CSASSYGYTF,TGCAGTGCTAGCAGCTATGGCTACACCTTC
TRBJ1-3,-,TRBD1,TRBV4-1,CASSLPTGPGNTIYF,TGCGCCAGCAGCCTCCCGACAGGGCCCGGAAACACCATATATTTT
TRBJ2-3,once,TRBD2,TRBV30,CASGRGDTQYF,TGTGCCTCCGGGAGGGGGGATACGCAGTATTTT
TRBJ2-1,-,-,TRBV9,CASSVSSVSYNEQFF,TGTGCCAGCAGCGTTTCTTCGGTCTCCTACAATGAGCAGTTCTTC
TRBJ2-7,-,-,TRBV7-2,CASSFSSLSYEQYF,TGTGCCAGCAGCTTCTCTAGCCTCTCCTACGAGCAGTACTTC
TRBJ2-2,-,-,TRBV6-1,CASSVQATTGELFF,TGTGCCAGCAGTGTGCAGGCCACCACCGGGGAGCTGTTTTTT
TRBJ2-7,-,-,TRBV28,CASSFDHYEQYF,TGTGCCAGCAGTTTCGACCACTACGAGCAGTACTTC
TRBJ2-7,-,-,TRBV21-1,CASSNGTGGYEQYF,TGTGCCAGCAGCAACGGGACAGGGGGCTACGAGCAGTACTTC
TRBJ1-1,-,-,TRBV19,CASSLGNTEAFF,TGTGCCAGTAGTCTTGGGAACACTGAAGCTTTCTTT
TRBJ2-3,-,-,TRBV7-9,CASSSIKRSPDTQYF,TGTGCCAGCAGCTCAATAAAGCGGAGTCCAGATACGCAGTATTTT
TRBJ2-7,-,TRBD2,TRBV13,CASSLAGGSYEQYF,TGTGCCAGCAGCTTAGCGGGAGGCTCCTACGAGCAGTACTTC
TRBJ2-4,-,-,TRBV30,CAWRGAKNIQYF,TGTGCCTGGAGGGGGGCCAAAAACATTCAGTACTTC
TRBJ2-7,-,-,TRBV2,CASRDLPPEQYF,TGTGCCAGCAGGGACCTCCCCCCCGAGCAGTACTTC
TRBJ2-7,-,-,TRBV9,CASSVADAYEQYF,TGTGCCAGCAGCGTGGCAGACGCCTACGAGCAGTACTTC
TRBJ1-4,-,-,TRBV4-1,CASSHPRALGEKLFF,TGCGCCAGCAGCCATCCCCGGGCCTTGGGTGAAAAACTGTTTTTT
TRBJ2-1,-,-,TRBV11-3,CASSFGGGEQFF,TGTGCCAGCAGCTTCGGGGGAGGTGAGCAGTTCTTC
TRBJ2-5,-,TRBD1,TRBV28,CASSSGQGAKETQYF,TGTGCCAGCAGTTCTGGACAGGGGGCGAAAGAGACCCAGTACTTC
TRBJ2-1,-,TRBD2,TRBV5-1,CASSFLAGNEQFF,TGCGCCAGCAGCTTCCTAGCGGGCAATGAGCAGTTCTTC
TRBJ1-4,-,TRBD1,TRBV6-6,CASSYSTGEPNEKLFF,TGTGCCAGCAGTTACTCGACAGGGGAACCTAATGAAAAACTGTTTTTT
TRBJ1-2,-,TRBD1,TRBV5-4,CASSSDRGPYGYTF,TGTGCCAGCAGCTCTGACAGGGGGCCCTATGGCTACACCTTC
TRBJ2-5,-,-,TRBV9,CASSASTGGETQYF,TGTGCCAGCAGCGCATCCACAGGTGGGGAGACCCAGTACTTC
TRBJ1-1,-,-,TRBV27,CASSLFRGTEAFF,TGTGCCAGCAGTTTATTTCGGGGGACTGAAGCTTTCTTT
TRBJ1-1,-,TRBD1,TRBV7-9,CASSLGKVQGPGMNTEAFF,TGTGCCAGCAGCCTAGGAAAAGTACAGGGGCCGGGGATGAACACTGAAGCTTTCTTT
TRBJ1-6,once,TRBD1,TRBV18,CASSPRTGGNSPLHF,TGTGCCAGCTCACCTAGGACAGGGGGAAATTCACCCCTCCACTTT
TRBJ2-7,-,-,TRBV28,CASSLRGGGSYEQYF,TGTGCCAGCAGTTTGCGGGGTGGGGGTTCCTACGAGCAGTACTTC
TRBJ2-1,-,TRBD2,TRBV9,CASSYRIPSGGPPSYNEQFF,TGTGCCAGCAGCTACAGGATACCTAGCGGGGGCCCGCCCTCCTACAATGAGCAGTTCTTC
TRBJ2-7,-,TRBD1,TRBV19,CASGTGAYEQYF,TGTGCCAGTGGGACAGGGGCCTACGAGCAGTACTTC
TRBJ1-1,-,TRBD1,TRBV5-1,CASRDRAPEAFF,TGCGCCAGCAGGGACAGGGCGCCTGAAGCTTTCTTT
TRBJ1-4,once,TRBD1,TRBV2,CASLRGTDNEKLFF,TGTGCCAGCCTGAGAGGGACAGATAATGAAAAACTGTTTTTT
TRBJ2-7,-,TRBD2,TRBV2,CASFLVRTSKNEQYF,TGTGCCAGCTTCCTAGTACGGACTAGTAAAAACGAGCAGTACTTC
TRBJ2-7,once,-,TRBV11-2,CASSLAGVGEQYF,TGTGCCAGCAGCTTAGCGGGGGTAGGCGAGCAGTACTTC
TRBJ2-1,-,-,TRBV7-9,CASSPGGYNEQFF,TGTGCCAGCAGCCCTGGAGGATACAATGAGCAGTTCTTC
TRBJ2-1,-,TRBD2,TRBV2,CAGAGRADNEQFF,TGTGCCGGGGCCGGGAGGGCGGATAATGAGCAGTTCTTC